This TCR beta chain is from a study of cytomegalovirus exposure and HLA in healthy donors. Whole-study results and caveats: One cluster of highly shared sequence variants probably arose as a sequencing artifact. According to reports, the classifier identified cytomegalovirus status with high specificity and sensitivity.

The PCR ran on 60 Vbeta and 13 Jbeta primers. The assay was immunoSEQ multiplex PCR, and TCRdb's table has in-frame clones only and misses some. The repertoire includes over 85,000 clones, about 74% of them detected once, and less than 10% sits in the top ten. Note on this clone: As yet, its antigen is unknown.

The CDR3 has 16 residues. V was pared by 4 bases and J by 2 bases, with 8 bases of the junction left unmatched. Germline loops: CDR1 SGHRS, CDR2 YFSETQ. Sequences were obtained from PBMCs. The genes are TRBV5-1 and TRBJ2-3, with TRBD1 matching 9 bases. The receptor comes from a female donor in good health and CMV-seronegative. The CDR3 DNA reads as TGCGCCAGCAGCAAGGAGGACAGGGGAATCACAGATACGCAGTATTTT. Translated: CASSKEDRGITDTQYF.